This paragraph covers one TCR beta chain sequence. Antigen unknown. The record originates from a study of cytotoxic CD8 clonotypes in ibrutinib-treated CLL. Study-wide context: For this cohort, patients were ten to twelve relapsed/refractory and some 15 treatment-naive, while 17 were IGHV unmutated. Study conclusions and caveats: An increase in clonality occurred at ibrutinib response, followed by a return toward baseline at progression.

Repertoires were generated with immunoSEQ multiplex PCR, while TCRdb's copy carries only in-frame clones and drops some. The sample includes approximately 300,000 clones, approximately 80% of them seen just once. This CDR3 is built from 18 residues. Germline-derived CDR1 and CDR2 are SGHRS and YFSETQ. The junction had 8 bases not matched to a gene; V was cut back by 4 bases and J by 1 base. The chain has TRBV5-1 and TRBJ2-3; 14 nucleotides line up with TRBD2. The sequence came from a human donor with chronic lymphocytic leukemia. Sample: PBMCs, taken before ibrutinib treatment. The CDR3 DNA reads TGCGCCAGCAGCACCGGGACTAGCGGGAGTGTGGGCACAGATACGCAGTATTTT. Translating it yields CASSTGTSGSVGTDTQYF.